What follows are 3 T cell receptor beta chains derived from one specimen sequenced in a study of blood T cell repertoires in COVID-19. TCRdb keeps only in-frame clones here, not all; method: immunoSEQ multiplex PCR. Of around 430,000 clones listed, around nine tenths were seen once; the top ten hold roughly 10%. Sequencing was done on a sample of PBMCs or T cells enriched from blood (not recorded which). All receptors come from a woman aged 50 to 65 who had recovered from COVID-19.

V and J are TRBV30 and TRBJ1-1; no definite D call. Trimming took 3 bases from V and 0 from J, leaving 14 bases between them. This CDR3 is built from 15 residues. Germline V gene sequence: CDR1 GTSNPN, CDR2 SVGIG (reference sequence). The CDR3 nucleotides are TGTGCCTGGAGCCCATGGACTGGCATGAACACTGAAGCTTTCTTT. It yields the protein CAWSPWTGMNTEAFF.

The gene calls are TRBV5-1 and TRBJ1-1, with D perhaps TRBD1 (5 bases). Germline V CDR1 and CDR2: SGHRS, YFSETQ. This CDR3 has 12 amino acids. The CDR3 DNA follows: TGCGCTAGTTCCACGGGGGGCACTGAAGCTTTCTTT. Translated: CASSTGGTEAFF.

CDR3 in amino acids: CASSPGGNGAYEQYF. In nucleotides, the CDR3 is TGTGCCAGCAGCCCGGGGGGGAACGGGGCCTACGAGCAGTACTTC. This rearrangement joins TRBV5-5 to TRBJ2-7; TRBD2 matches at 8 bases. CDR1 and CDR2 (germline): SGHKS, YYEKEE (reference sequence). There are 15 residues in the CDR3. Losses at the gene ends were 4 bases for V and 2 bases for J; bases not matched to a gene: 8.